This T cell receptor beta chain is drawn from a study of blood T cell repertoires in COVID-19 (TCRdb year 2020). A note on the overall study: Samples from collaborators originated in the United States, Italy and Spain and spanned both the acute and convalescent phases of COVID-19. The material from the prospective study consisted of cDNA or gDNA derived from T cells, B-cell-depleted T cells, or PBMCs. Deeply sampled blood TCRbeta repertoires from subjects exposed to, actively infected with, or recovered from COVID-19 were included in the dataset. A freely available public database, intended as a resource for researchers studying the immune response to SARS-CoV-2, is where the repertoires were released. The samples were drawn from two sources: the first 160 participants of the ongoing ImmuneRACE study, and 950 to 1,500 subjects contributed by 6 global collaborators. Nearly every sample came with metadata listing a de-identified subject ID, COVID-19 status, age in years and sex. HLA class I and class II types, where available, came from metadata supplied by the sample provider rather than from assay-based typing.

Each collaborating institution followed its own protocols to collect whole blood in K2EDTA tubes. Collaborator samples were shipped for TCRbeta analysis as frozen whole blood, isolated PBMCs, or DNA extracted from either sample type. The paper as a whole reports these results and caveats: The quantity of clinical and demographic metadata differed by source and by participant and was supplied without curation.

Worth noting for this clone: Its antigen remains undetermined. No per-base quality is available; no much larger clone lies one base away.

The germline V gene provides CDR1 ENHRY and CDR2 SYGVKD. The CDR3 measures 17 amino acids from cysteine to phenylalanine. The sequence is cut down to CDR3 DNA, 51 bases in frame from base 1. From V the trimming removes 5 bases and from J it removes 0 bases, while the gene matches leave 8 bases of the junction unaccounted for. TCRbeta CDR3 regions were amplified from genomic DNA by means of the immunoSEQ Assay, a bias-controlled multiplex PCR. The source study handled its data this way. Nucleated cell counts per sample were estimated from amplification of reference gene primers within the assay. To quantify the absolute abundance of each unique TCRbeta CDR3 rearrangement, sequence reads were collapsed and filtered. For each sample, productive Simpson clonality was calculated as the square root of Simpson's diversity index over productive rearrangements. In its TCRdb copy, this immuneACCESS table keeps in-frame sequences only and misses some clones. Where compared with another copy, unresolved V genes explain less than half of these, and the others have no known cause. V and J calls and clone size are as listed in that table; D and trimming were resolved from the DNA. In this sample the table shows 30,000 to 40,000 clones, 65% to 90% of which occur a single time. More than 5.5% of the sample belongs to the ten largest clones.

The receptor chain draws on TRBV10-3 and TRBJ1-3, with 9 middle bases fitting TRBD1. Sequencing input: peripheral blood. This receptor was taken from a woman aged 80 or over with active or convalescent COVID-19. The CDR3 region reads CAISLRTGANSGNTIYF. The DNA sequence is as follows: TGTGCCATCAGTCTACGGACAGGGGCCAACTCTGGAAACACCATATATTTT.